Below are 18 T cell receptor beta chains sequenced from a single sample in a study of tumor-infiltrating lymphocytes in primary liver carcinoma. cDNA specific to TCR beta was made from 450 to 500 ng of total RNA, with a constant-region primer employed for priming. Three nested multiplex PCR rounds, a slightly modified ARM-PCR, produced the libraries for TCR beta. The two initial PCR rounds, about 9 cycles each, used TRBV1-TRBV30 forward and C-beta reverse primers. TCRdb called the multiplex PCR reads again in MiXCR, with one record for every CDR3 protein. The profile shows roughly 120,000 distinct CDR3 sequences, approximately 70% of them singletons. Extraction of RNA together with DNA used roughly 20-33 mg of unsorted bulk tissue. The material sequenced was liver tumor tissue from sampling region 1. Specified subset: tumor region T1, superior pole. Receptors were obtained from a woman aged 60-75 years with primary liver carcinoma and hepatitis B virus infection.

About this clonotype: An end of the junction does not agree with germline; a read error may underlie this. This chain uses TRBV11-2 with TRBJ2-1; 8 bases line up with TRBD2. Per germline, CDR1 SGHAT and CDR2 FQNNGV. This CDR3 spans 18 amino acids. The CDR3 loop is CASSSLRNGRVSYNEQLF. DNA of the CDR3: TGTGCCAGCAGCTCTCTGCGTAACGGGAGGGTGTCCTACAATGAGCAGCTCTTC.

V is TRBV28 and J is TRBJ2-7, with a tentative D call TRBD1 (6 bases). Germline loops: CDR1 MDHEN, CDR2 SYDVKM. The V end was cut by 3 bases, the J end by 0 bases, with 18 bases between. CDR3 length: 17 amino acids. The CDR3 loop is CASSLGPGQSSSYEQYF. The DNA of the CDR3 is TGTGCCAGCAGTTTGGGGCCCGGACAGTCTTCCTCCTACGAGCAGTACTTC.

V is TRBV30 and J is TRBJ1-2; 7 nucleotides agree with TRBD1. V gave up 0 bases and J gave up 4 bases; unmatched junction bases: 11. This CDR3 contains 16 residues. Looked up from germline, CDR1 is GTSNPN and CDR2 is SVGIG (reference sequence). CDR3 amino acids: CAWSVPPGQCFYGYTF. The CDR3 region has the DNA TGTGCCTGGAGTGTACCCCCGGGACAGTGCTTCTATGGCTACACCTTC.

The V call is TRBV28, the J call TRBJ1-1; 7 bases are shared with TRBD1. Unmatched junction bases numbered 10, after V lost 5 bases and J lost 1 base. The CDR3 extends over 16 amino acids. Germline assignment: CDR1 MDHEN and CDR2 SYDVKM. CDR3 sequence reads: CASSRDRDSPNTEAFF. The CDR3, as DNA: TGTGCCAGCAGTCGAGACCGGGACAGCCCGAACACTGAAGCTTTCTTT.

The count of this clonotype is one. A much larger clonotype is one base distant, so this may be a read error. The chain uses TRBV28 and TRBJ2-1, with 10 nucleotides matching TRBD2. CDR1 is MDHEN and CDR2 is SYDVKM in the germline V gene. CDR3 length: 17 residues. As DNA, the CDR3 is TGTGCCAGCGGACTCATAACCGGGACTAGCGATTCGAATGAGCAGTTATTC. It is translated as CASGLITGTSDSNEQLF.

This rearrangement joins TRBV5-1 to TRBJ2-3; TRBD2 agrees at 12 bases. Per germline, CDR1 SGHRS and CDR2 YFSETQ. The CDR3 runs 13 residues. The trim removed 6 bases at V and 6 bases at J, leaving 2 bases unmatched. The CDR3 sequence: CASTGTSGDTQYF. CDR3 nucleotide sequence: TGCGCCAGCACCGGGACTAGCGGGGATACGCAGTATTTT.

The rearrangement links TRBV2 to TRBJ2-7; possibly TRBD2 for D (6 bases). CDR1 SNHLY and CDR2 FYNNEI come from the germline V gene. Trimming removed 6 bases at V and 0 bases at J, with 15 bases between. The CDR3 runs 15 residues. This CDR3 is CASSEGDSGSYEQYF. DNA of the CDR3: TGTGCCAGCAGCGAGGGTGATAGCGGCTCCTACGAGCAGTACTTC.

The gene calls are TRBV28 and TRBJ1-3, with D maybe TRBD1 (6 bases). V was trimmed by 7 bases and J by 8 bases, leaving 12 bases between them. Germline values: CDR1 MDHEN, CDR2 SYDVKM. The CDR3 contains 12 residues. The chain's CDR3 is CASTPTGDTIYF. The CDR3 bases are TGTGCCAGCACCCCGACAGGAGACACCATATATTTT.

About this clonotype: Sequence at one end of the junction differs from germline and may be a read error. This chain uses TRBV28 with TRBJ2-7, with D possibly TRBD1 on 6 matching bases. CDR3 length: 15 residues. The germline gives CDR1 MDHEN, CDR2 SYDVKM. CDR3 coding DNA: TGTGACAGCAGTGTATGGGACAACCCGACCTATGAGCAGTACTTC. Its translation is CDSSVWDNPTYEQYF. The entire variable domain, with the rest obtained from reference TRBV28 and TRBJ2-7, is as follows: DVKVTQSSRYLVKRTGEKVFLECVQDMDHENMFWYRQDPGLGLRLIYFSYDVKMKEKGDIPEGYSVSREKKERFSLILESASTNQTSMYLCDSSVWDNPTYEQYFGPGTRLTVT.

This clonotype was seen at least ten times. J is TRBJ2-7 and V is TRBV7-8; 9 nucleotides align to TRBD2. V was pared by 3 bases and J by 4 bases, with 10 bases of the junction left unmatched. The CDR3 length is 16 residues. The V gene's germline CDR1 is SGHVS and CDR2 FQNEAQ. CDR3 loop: CASSLFLAGTGYEQYF. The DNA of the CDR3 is TGTGCCAGCAGCTTGTTTCTAGCGGGAACGGGGTACGAGCAGTACTTC. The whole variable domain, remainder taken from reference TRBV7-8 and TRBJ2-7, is GAGVSQSPRYKVAKRGQDVALRCDPISGHVSLFWYQQALGQGPEFLTYFQNEAQLDKSGLPSDRFFAERPEGSVSTLKIQRTQQEDSAVYLCASSLFLAGTGYEQYFGPGTRLTVT.

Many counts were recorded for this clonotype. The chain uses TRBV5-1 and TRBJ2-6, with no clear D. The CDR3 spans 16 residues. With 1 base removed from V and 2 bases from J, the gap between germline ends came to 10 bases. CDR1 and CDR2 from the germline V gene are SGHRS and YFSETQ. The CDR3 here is CASSLNFEAGANVLTF. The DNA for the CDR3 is TGCGCCAGCAGCTTGAATTTCGAGGCTGGGGCCAACGTCCTGACTTTC.

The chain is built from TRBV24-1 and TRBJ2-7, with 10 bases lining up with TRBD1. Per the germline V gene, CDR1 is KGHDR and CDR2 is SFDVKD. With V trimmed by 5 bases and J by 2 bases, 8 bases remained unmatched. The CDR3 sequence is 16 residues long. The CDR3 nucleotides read TGTGCCACCAGTGCAACTGGACAGGGGGATACCTACGAGCAGTACTTC. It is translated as CATSATGQGDTYEQYF.

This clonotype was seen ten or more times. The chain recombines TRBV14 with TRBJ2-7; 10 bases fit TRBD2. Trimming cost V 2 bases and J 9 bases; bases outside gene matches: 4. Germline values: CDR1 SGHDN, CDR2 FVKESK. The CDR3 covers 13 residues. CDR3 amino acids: CASSQLAGAGQYF. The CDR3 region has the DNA TGTGCCAGCAGCCAACTAGCGGGAGCAGGGCAGTACTTC. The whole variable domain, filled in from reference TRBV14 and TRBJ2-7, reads EAGVTQFPSHSVIEKGQTVTLRCDPISGHDNLYWYRRVMGKEIKFLLHFVKESKQDESGMPNNRFLAERTGGTYSTLKVQPAELEDSGVYFCASSQLAGAGQYFGPGTRLTVT.

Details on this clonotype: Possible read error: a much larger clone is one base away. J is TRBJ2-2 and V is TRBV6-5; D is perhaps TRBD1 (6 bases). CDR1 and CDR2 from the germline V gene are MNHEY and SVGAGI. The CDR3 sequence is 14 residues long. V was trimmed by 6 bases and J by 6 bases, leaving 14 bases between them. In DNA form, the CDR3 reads TGTGCCAGCAGACCGTACAGGGCACCCGGGGAGCTGTTTTTT. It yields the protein CASRPYRAPGELFF.

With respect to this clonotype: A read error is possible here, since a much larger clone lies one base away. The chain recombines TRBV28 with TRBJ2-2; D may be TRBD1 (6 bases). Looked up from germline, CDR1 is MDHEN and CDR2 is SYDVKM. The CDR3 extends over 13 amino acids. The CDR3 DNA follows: TGTGTCAGCAGAAACAGGGATACCGGGGAGCTGTTTTTT. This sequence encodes CVSRNRDTGELFF.

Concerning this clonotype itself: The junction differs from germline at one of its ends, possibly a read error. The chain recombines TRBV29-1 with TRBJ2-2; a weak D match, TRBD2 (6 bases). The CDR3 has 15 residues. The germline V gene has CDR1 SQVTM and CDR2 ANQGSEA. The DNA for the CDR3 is TGCAGCGTTGGGGAAAAGACTAGAGACACTGGGGAGCTGTTTTTT. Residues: CSVGEKTRDTGELFF.

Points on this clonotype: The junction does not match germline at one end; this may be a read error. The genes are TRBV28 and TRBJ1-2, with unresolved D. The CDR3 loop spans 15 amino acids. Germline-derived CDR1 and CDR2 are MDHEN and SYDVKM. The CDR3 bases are TGTGCCAGTAGTTCTGGACGCAAAAGGCACTATGGCTACACCTTC. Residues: CASSSGRKRHYGYTF.

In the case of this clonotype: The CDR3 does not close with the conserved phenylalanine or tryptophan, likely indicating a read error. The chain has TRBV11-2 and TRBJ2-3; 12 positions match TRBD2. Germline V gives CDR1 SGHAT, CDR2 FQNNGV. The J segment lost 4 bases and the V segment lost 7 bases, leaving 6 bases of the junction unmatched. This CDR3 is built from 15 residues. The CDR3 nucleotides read TGTGCCAGCAACCCTGGACTAGCGGGGCCAGATACGCAGTATTCT. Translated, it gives CASNPGLAGPDTQYS.